This record looks at one TCR beta chain sequence and its context. Its specific antigen is unknown. No quality values exist for individual bases; no much larger clone is one base distant. This record comes from a study of cytomegalovirus exposure and HLA in healthy donors (dated by TCRdb to about 2017). At the level of the whole study: The 700 or so repertoires of the first cohort and the roughly 120 validation repertoires were produced on the same platform, according to a later analysis. To predict cytomegalovirus infection status, the study brought together high-throughput TCR immunosequencing, statistical association of individual TCRs with disease status, and machine learning. Along with the roughly 670-subject first cohort, a separate validation cohort of about 110 different subjects was used. The study was designed to test whether signatures of past pathogen exposure could be identified by cataloging public T cell receptors.

CDR1 SGHAT and CDR2 FQNNGV were looked up in the germline V gene. Trimming takes 1 base from V and 2 bases from J, and the germline ends sit 12 bases apart. Taken from cysteine to phenylalanine, the CDR3 has 16 residues. Only the CDR3 DNA stays, 48 bases, in frame from base 1. Library generation was performed with the immunoSEQ multiplex PCR assay. From the authors' description of their analysis: A statistical classification framework was developed to diagnose cytomegalovirus status using the catalog of TCR beta chain sequences. What TCRdb holds here is the immuneACCESS table cut down to in-frame rearrangements. Part of the clones is not present; checked against another copy, under half of the missing clones reflect an unresolved V gene, and the others are unexplained. The V and J calls and clone size are taken from that table; D and trimming were inferred from the DNA. The sample table records 120,000 to 150,000 clones; roughly nine tenths of these occur just once. Clones ranked in the top ten supply approximately 3.2% of the sample.

Donors formed part of the validation cohort, which comprised about 130 subjects and was distinct from the first cohort of some 700 subjects. Study-wide conclusions, independent of this receptor: In vitro tests confirmed that a few of the cytomegalovirus-associated TCR beta chains recognize cytomegalovirus antigens. The classifier was reported to diagnose cytomegalovirus status with high specificity and sensitivity in both the original and validation cohorts. Most TCR sequences were observed very rarely across donors, whereas some public TCRs were present in many individuals. A later analysis found that TCRs clustered in the first cohort also tended to co-occur in the roughly 110 validation repertoires, with 94% of cluster scores above 0. A later analysis had no HLA typing for the validation cohort, so co-occurrence there was scored across all 120 or so repertoires. The study gave a list of 150 to 200 TCR beta chains associated with cytomegalovirus. The authors suggested that the approach could potentially be extended to other disease states and immunological phenotypes.

Material for sequencing was PBMCs. The chain uses TRBV11-2 and TRBJ2-1, and the D gene may be TRBD1, 5 bases matching. This TCR was sampled from a woman younger than 35 in good health and CMV-seropositive. DNA sequence: TGTGCCAGCAGCTTAGCCATGATGGGGCCCTACAATGAGCAGTTCTTC. Its protein is CASSLAMMGPYNEQFF. Reference TRBV11-2 and TRBJ2-1 genes cover what lies past the CDR3, so the full variable domain is EAGVAQSPRYKIIEKRQSVAFWCNPISGHATLYWYQQILGQGPKLLIQFQNNGVVDDSQLPKDRFSAERLKGVDSTLKIQPAKLEDSAVYLCASSLAMMGPYNEQFFGPGTRLTVL.